This record covers a single T cell receptor (beta chain). Profiling relied on immunoSEQ multiplex PCR, and the TCRdb table lists in-frame clones only, not all of them. The sample comprises hundreds of thousands of clones, roughly four fifths of which are singletons, and approximately 12% rests with the top ten. Trimming cost V 1 base and J 2 bases, with 6 bases left between them. The CDR3 is 13 residues long. CDR1 and CDR2 from the germline V gene are LGHNA and YNFKEQ. This sample is part of a study of shared clonotypes between healthy human individuals. Sample: PBMCs. V gene TRBV4-2 combines with J gene TRBJ2-7; D unresolved. This receptor was identified in a woman aged 40 to 49 in good health. Some clones in this sample may be carry-over from other donors' samples. CDR3 sequence: CASSQVHTYEQYF. CDR3 DNA: TGTGCCAGCAGCCAAGTCCATACCTACGAGCAGTACTTC.